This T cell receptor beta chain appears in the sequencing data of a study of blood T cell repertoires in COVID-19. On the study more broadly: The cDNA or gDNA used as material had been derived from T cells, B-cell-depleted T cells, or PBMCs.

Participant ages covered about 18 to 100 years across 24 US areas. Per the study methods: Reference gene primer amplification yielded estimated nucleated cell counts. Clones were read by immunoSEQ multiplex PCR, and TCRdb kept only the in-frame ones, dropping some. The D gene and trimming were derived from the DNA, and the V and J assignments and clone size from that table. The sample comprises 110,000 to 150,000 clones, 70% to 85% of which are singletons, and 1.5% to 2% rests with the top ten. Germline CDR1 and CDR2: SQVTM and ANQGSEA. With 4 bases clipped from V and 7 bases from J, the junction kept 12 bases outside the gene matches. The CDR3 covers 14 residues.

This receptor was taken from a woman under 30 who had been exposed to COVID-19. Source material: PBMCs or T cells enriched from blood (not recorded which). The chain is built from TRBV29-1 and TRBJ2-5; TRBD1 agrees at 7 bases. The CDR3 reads CSVGGTGTARTQYF. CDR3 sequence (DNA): TGCAGCGTTGGAGGCACCGGGACAGCCAGGACCCAGTACTTC.